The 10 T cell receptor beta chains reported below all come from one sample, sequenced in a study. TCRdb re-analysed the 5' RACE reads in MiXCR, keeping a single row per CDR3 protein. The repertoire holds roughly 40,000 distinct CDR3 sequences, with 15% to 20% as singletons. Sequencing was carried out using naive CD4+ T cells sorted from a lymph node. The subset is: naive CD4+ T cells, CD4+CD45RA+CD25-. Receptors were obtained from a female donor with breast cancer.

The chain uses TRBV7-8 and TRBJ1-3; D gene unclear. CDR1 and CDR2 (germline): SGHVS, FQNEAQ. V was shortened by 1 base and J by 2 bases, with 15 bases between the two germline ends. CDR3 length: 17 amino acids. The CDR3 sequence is CASSLVGSGFTGNTIYF. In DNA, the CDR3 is TGTGCCAGCAGCTTAGTCGGTTCGGGTTTTACTGGAAACACCATATATTTT.

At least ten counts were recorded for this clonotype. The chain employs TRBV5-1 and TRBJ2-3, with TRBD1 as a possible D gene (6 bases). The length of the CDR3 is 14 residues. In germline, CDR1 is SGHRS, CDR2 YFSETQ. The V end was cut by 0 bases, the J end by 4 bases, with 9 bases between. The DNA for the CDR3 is TGCGCCAGCAGCTTGGCCGCAGGGGCAGATACGCAGTATTTT. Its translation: CASSLAAGADTQYF.

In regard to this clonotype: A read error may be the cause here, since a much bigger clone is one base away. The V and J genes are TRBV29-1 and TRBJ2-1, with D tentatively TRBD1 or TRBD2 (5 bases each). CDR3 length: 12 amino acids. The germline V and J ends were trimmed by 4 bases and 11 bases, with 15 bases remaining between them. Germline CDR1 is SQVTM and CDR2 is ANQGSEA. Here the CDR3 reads CSVVGVGYKQFF. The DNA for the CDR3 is TGCAGCGTTGTGGGGGTCGGGTATAAGCAGTTCTTC.

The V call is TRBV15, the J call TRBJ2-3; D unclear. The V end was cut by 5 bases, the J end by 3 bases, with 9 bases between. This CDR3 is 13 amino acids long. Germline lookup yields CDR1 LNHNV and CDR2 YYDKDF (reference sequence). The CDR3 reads CATSQRDTDTQYF. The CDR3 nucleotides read TGTGCCACCAGCCAAAGGGATACAGATACGCAGTATTTT.

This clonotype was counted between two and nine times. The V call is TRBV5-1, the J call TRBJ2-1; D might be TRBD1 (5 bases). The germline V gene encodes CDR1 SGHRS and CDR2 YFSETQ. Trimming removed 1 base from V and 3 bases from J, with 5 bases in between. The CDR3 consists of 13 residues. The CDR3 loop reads CASSLRGYNEQFF. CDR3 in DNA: TGCGCCAGCAGCTTGAGGGGCTACAATGAGCAGTTCTTC.

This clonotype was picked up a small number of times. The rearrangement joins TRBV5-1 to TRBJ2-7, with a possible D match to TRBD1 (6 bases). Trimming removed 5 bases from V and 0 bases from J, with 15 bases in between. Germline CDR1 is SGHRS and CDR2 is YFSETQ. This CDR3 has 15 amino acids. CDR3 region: CASSSGTFDSYEQYF. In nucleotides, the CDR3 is TGCGCCAGCAGTTCCGGGACATTCGACTCCTACGAGCAGTACTTC.

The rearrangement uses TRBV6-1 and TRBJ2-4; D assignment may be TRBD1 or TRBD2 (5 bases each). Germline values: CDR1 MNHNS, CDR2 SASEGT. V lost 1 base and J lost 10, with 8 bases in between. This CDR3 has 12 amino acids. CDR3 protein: CASSEVWGIQYF. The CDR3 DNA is TGTGCCAGCAGTGAAGTATGGGGGATTCAGTACTTC.

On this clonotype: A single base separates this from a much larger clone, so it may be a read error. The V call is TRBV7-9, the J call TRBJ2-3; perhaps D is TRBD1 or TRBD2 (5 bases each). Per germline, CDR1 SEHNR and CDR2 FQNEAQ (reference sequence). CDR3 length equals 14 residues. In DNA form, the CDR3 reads TGTGCCAGCAGCTTAGGGACTGGCACAGGTACGCAGTATTTT. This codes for CASSLGTGTGTQYF.

The chain's CDR3 is CASSLQVNQPQHF. CDR3 DNA: TGTGCCAGCTCACTACAAGTTAATCAGCCCCAGCATTTT. This rearrangement joins TRBV18 to TRBJ1-5, with D unclear. CDR3 length: 13 amino acids. Between the trimmed V and J ends, which lost 4 bases and 4 bases, there was a span of 8 bases. Germline V CDR1 and CDR2: KGHSH, LQKENI.

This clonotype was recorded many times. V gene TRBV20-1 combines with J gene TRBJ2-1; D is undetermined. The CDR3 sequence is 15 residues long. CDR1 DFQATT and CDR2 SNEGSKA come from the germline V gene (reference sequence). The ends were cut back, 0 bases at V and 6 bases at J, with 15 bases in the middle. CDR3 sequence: CSARETQVPSNEQFF. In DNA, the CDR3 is TGCAGTGCTAGAGAAACCCAAGTCCCGTCCAATGAGCAGTTCTTC.